The T cell receptor (beta chain) described here comes from a study of blood T cells in healthy people across ages. The CDR3 consists of 15 residues. Germline V gene data show CDR1 as LGHDT and CDR2 as YNNKEL (reference sequence). To note about this clonotype: One end of the junction varies from germline; a read error may be responsible.

The second PCR ran 7 to 11 cycles with a sample-barcoded 5' primer and J-beta primers. TCRdb re-called the 5' RACE reads through MiXCR, storing one row per CDR3 protein. In the table there are 1 million to 1.2 million distinct CDR3 sequences, around two fifths of which are singletons. Sequencing input: blood. This sequence originates from a man in his late teens or twenties in good health. This chain links TRBV3-1 with TRBJ2-1, with TRBD1 identical over 7 bases. The CDR3 is CPSSQDRVGYNEQFF. The DNA for the CDR3 is TGTCCCAGCAGCCAAGACAGGGTGGGGTACAATGAGCAGTTCTTC.